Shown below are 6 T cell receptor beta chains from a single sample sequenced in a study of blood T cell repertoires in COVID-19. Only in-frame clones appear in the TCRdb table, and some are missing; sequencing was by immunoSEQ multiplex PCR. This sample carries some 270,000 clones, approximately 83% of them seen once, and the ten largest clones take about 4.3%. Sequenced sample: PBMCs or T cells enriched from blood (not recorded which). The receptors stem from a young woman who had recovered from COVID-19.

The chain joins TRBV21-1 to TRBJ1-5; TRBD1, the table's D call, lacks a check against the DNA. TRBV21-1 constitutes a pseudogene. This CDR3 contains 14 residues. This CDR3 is CATEGGGCNQPQHF. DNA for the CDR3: TGTGCCACCGAAGGAGGGGGCTGCAATCAGCCCCAGCATTTT.

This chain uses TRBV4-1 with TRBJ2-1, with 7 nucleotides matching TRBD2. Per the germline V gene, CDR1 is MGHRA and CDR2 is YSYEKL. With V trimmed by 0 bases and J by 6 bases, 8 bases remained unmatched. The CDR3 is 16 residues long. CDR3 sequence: CASSQDAGTIPNEQFF. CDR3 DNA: TGCGCCAGCAGCCAAGACGCCGGGACTATCCCCAATGAGCAGTTCTTC.

The CDR3 DNA reads as TGCGCCAGCAGCCAGCGGGATGAGCAGTTCTTC. Protein: CASSQRDEQFF. The chain recombines TRBV4-1 with TRBJ2-1, with D possibly TRBD2 on 5 matching bases. CDR1 MGHRA and CDR2 YSYEKL come from the germline V gene. This CDR3 has 11 amino acids. With 3 bases removed from V and 8 bases from J, the gap between germline ends came to 5 bases.

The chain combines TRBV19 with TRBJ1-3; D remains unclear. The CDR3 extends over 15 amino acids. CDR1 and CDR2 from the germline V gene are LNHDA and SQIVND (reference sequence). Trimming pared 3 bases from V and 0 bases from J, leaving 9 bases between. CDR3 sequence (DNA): TGTGCCAGTAGTATCATGGCAGGCTCTGGAAACACCATATATTTT. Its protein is CASSIMAGSGNTIYF.

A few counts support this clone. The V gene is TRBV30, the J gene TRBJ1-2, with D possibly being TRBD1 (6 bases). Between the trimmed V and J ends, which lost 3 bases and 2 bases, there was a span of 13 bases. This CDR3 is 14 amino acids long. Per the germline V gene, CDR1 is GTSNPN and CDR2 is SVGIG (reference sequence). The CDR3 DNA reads TGTGCCTGGAGAGGACAGTGGACGAACTATGGCTACACCTTC. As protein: CAWRGQWTNYGYTF.

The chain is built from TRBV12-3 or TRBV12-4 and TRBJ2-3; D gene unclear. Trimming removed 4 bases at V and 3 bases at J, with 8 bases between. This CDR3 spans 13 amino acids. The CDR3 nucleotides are TGTGCCAGCAGTTACCAAGAGACAGATACGCAGTATTTT. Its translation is CASSYQETDTQYF.